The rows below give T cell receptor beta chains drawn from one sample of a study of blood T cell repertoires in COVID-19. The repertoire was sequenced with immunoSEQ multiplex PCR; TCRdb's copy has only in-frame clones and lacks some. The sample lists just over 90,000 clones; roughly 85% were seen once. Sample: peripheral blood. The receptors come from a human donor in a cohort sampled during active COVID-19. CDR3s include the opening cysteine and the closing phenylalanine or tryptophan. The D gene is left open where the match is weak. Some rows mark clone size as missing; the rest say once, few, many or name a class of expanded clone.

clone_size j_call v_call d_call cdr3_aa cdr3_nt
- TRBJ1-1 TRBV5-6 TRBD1 CASSLERGRRAFF TGTGCCAGCAGCTTGGAGAGGGGGCGCAGGGCTTTCTTT
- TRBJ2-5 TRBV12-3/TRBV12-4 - CASSPRERETQYF TGTGCCAGCAGTCCTCGGGAGAGAGAGACCCAGTACTTC
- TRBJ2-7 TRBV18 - CASSPPGNYEQYF TGTGCCAGCTCACCCCCAGGGAACTACGAGCAGTACTTC
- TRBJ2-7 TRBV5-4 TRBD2 CASSLSGTGSYEQYF TGTGCCAGCAGCTTGAGCGGGACCGGGAGCTACGAGCAGTACTTC
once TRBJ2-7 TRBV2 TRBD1 CASRRAGTGYHEQYF TGTGCCAGCAGGAGAGCCGGGACAGGGTACCACGAGCAGTACTTC
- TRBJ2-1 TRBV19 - CATRPAGDYNEQFF TGTGCCACTAGACCAGCGGGCGATTACAATGAGCAGTTCTTC
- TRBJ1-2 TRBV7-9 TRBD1 CVSSSGTGYEGGYTF TGTGTCAGCAGCTCCGGGACAGGGTATGAGGGTGGCTACACCTTC
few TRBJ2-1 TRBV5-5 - CASNLRDLSPGEQFF TGTGCCAGCAATCTCCGGGACTTAAGCCCGGGTGAGCAGTTCTTC
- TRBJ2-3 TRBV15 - CATSRDGQPLKAGYTDTQYF TGTGCCACCAGCAGAGATGGACAGCCACTGAAAGCGGGGTACACAGATACGCAGTATTTT
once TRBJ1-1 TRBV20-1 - CSASVRNTEAFF TGCAGTGCTAGTGTCAGGAACACTGAAGCTTTCTTT
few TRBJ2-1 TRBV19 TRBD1 CASRQGRLNEQFF TGTGCCAGTAGACAGGGGCGACTCAATGAGCAGTTCTTC
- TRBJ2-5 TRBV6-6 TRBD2 CASSSREGRETQYF TGTGCCAGCAGTTCGCGGGAGGGCCGGGAGACCCAGTACTTC
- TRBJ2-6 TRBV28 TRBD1 CASSRTGLGSGANVLTF TGTGCCAGCAGTCGGACAGGGTTAGGCTCTGGGGCCAACGTCCTGACTTTC
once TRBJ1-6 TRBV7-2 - CASSLPRDWRNSPLHF TGTGCCAGCAGCTTACCCAGGGATTGGCGTAATTCACCCCTCCACTTT